This T cell receptor (beta chain) appears in the sequencing data of a study of cytotoxic CD8 clonotypes in ibrutinib-treated CLL. Study-level findings and limits: Sustained-remission and progressing patients' sampling times differed. With treatment, public clonotypes, which were uncommon, either contracted or remained stable. Increased clonality at ibrutinib response gave way to a return toward baseline at progression.

Trimming pared 5 bases from V and 3 bases from J, leaving 16 bases between. The CDR3 has 16 amino acids. Germline assignment: CDR1 SGHTA and CDR2 FQGNSA. To note about this clone: Its antigen remains unidentified.

Profiling relied on immunoSEQ multiplex PCR, and the TCRdb table lists in-frame clones only, not all of them. The sample carries roughly 49,000 clones, over 80% recorded once. V and J are TRBV7-2 and TRBJ1-4; D is possibly TRBD1 (5 bases). The material sequenced was PBMCs, taken after 24 months of ibrutinib treatment. The sequence derives from a human donor with chronic lymphocytic leukemia. In nucleotides, the CDR3 is TGTGCCAGCAGCCCGGCAGGGCGCGCGTCTAATGAAAAACTGTTTTTT. It encodes CASSPAGRASNEKLFF.